Detailed here is one T cell receptor (beta chain). As yet, its antigen is unknown. TCRdb passed the reads through MiXCR, listing each CDR3 protein once. The table has a few hundred thousand distinct CDR3 sequences, roughly 13% seen once. The record originates from a study of T cell repertoires in cytomegalovirus infection. Overall study: Through public TCR beta signatures, both CMV infection and matching HLA type were indicated. Whole-study results and caveats: Clonotype analysis showed dominance of the ex vivo response by HLA-C-restricted CMV-specific TCR beta clonotypes. Public TCR beta family frequency separated CMV-and-HLA carriers, including in an independent cohort.

CDR1 and CDR2 from the germline V gene are SGHDT and YYEEEE. V was trimmed by 2 bases and J by 2 bases, leaving 11 bases between them. The CDR3 runs 16 residues. The sequenced material came from PBMCs. The rearrangement links TRBV5-6 to TRBJ1-6; weak D call: TRBD1 (5 bases). The sequence derives from a human donor in good health (CMV status not recorded). Some clones in this sample may be carry-over from other donors' samples. The CDR3 nucleotides read TGTGCCAGCAGCTTACGGGGGACGGCCTATAATTCACCCCTCCACTTT. Its protein is CASSLRGTAYNSPLHF.